Listed below are T cell receptor beta chains from one sample, sequenced in a study of response to subunit inactivated influenza vaccine. One entry per CDR3 protein, called by TCRdb with MiXCR from the RT-PCR reads. The repertoire holds 650,000 or so distinct CDR3 sequences, with 12% to 15% as singletons. The source was PBMCs from blood, collected around two weeks before vaccination. These receptor sequences come from a man aged 45-65 years who received an inactivated influenza vaccine. CDR3s include the opening cysteine and the closing phenylalanine or tryptophan. The D gene is left open where the match is weak. Clone size appears in some rows only: once, few, many, or a class for an expanded clone.

>NA|NA|TRBJ2-2|14|TRBV29-1
CSVSLVGGTGELFF
TGCAGCGTTTCATTGGTCGGGGGAACCGGGGAGCTGTTTTTT
>NA|few|TRBJ2-7|13|TRBV5-1
CASRQDVGAVQYF
TGCGCCAGCAGGCAGGACGTGGGGGCCGTCCAGTACTTC
>NA|NA|TRBJ2-2|13|TRBV6-2/TRBV6-3
CAGRAQGTGELFF
TGTGCCGGCAGGGCCCAAGGAACCGGGGAGCTGTTTTTT
>TRBD2|NA|TRBJ2-1|18|TRBV6-2/TRBV6-3
CASSLSGTSGGSYNEQFF
TGTGCCAGCTCTCTCTCCGGGACTAGCGGGGGATCCTACAATGAGCAGTTCTTC
>NA|NA|TRBJ2-1|16|TRBV10-2
CASRAAAQGPYNEQFF
TGCGCCAGCAGGGCCGCAGCACAGGGACCGTACAATGAGCAGTTCTTC
>NA|NA|TRBJ2-2|15|TRBV29-1
CSVEAGRRNTGELFF
TGCAGCGTTGAAGCTGGCAGGCGAAACACCGGGGAGCTGTTTTTT
>NA|NA|TRBJ2-7|17|TRBV12-3/TRBV12-4
CASSLAGRGQTRYEQYF
TGTGCCAGCAGTTTAGCGGGGAGGGGGCAAACCCGCTACGAGCAGTACTTC
>NA|NA|TRBJ2-2|12|TRBV29-1
CSVEQNTGELFF
TGCAGCGTTGAACAAAACACCGGGGAGCTGTTTTTT
>TRBD1|few|TRBJ1-2|14|TRBV6-1
CASRRDRGNYGYTF
TGTGCCAGCAGACGAGACAGGGGAAACTATGGCTACACCTTC
>NA|NA|TRBJ2-2|14|TRBV20-1
CSAWGGLNTGELFF
TGCAGTGCGTGGGGCGGGTTGAACACCGGGGAGCTGTTTTTT
>TRBD1|many|TRBJ1-1|14|TRBV5-1
CASSQVGTGTEAFF
TGCGCCAGCAGTCAAGTTGGGACAGGCACTGAAGCTTTCTTT
>TRBD2|NA|TRBJ2-1|15|TRBV7-2
CASSIAGAHYNEQFF
TGTGCCAGCAGTATAGCGGGGGCACACTACAATGAGCAGTTCTTC
>NA|few|TRBJ2-3|17|TRBV5-1
CASSLANPQGATDTQYF
TGCGCCAGCAGCTTGGCCAACCCTCAGGGAGCGACAGATACGCAGTATTTT
>TRBD2|NA|TRBJ2-7|15|TRBV6-2/TRBV6-3
CASSRVPGGAYEQYF
TGTGCCAGCAGCCGCGTACCGGGAGGTGCCTACGAGCAGTACTTC
>NA|few|TRBJ2-7|15|TRBV4-3
CASSQESGVSYEQYF
TGCGCCAGCAGCCAAGAATCTGGAGTCTCCTACGAGCAGTACTTC
>NA|NA|TRBJ2-7|16|TRBV7-2
CASSSNAGLLSYEQYF
TGTGCCAGCAGCTCTAATGCAGGGTTACTCTCCTACGAGCAGTACTTC
>NA|NA|TRBJ2-1|14|TRBV7-2
CASLASSSYNEQFF
TGTGCCAGCTTAGCGTCGAGCTCCTACAATGAGCAGTTCTTC
>NA|many|TRBJ2-6|13|TRBV5-8
CASKSSGANVLTF
TGTGCCAGCAAGAGCTCTGGGGCCAACGTCCTGACTTTC
>NA|few|TRBJ2-2|15|TRBV9
CASSVDPQGAGELFF
TGTGCCAGCAGCGTAGACCCACAGGGAGCCGGGGAGCTGTTTTTT
>NA|NA|TRBJ2-3|15|TRBV5-1
CASIPTSDRPDTQYF
TGCGCCAGCATCCCAACGTCCGACAGACCAGATACGCAGTATTTT
>TRBD2|few|TRBJ2-7|15|TRBV4-2
CASSQDPAGGYEQYF
TGTGCCAGCAGCCAAGATCCAGCGGGAGGTTACGAGCAGTACTTC
>NA|few|TRBJ2-2|15|TRBV9
CASSVSGFNTGELFF
TGTGCCAGCAGCGTATCGGGTTTTAACACCGGGGAGCTGTTTTTT
>NA|few|TRBJ1-1|14|TRBV9
CASSVVKQNTEAFF
TGTGCCAGCAGCGTAGTTAAGCAAAACACTGAAGCTTTCTTT
>NA|NA|TRBJ2-7|13|TRBV29-1
CSVEGGDAYEQYF
TGCAGCGTTGAAGGGGGGGACGCATACGAGCAGTACTTC
>NA|NA|TRBJ1-4|15|TRBV4-1
CASSQQGSTNEKLFF
TGCGCCAGCAGCCAACAGGGTTCAACTAATGAAAAACTGTTTTTT
>NA|few|TRBJ1-1|12|TRBV4-2
CASSQGRGEAFF
TGTGCCAGCAGCCAAGGAAGGGGAGAAGCTTTCTTT
>NA|few|TRBJ2-1|15|TRBV7-8
CASSLAYQAYNEQFF
TGTGCCAGCAGCTTAGCTTACCAAGCCTACAATGAGCAGTTCTTC
>NA|few|TRBJ1-1|14|TRBV20-1
CSAGRGSMNTEAFF
TGCAGTGCTGGTAGGGGGTCCATGAACACTGAAGCTTTCTTT
>NA|NA|TRBJ2-5|14|TRBV4-3
CASSDGVYQETQYF
TGCGCCAGCAGCGACGGGGTGTACCAAGAGACCCAGTACTTC
>TRBD2|NA|TRBJ2-1|14|TRBV30
CACTSGNTYNEQFF
TGTGCCTGTACTAGCGGAAATACCTACAATGAGCAGTTCTTC
>TRBD2|NA|TRBJ2-3|16|TRBV20-1
CSALLAAAGVTDTQYF
TGCAGTGCCCTCTTGGCCGCGGCGGGGGTCACAGATACGCAGTATTTT
>NA|NA|TRBJ2-7|16|TRBV6-5
CASSYSRQDPSYEQYF
TGTGCCAGCAGTTACTCGAGGCAGGACCCCAGCTACGAGCAGTACTTC
>NA|few|TRBJ1-1|15|TRBV2
CASSVRGRADTEAFF
TGTGCCAGCAGTGTCCGGGGAAGAGCGGACACTGAAGCTTTCTTT
>NA|many|TRBJ2-5|15|TRBV5-1
CASSLVAGPQETQYF
TGCGCCAGCAGCTTGGTTGCAGGGCCCCAAGAGACCCAGTACTTC
>NA|NA|TRBJ1-1|15|TRBV3-1
CASSDFPRGDTEAFF
TGTGCCAGCAGCGACTTTCCCCGAGGGGACACTGAAGCTTTCTTT
>TRBD1|few|TRBJ2-1|15|TRBV4-1
CASSHGTGGNNEQFF
TGCGCCAGCAGTCACGGGACAGGGGGCAACAATGAGCAGTTCTTC
>NA|NA|TRBJ2-6|14|TRBV20-1
CSASKGAGANVLTF
TGCAGTGCTAGTAAGGGGGCTGGGGCCAACGTCCTGACTTTC
>NA|few|TRBJ2-3|13|TRBV6-5
CASSYTARNTQYF
TGTGCCAGCAGTTATACAGCCAGGAATACGCAGTATTTT
>TRBD2|few|TRBJ2-3|15|TRBV25-1
CASSEPGLASGTQYF
TGTGCCAGCAGTGAACCGGGACTAGCGTCAGGTACGCAGTATTTT
>NA|few|TRBJ2-7|14|TRBV12-3/TRBV12-4
CASTEGSLYYEQYF
TGTGCCAGCACCGAAGGGTCCCTATACTACGAGCAGTACTTC
>TRBD1|NA|TRBJ2-2|16|TRBV28
CASSLLGTANTGELFF
TGTGCCAGCAGTTTATTGGGGACAGCGAACACCGGGGAGCTGTTTTTT
>NA|NA|TRBJ1-6|20|TRBV6-2/TRBV6-3
CASSYLGSTSEVKDNSPLHF
TGTGCCAGCAGTTACCTCGGATCGACGTCCGAAGTAAAAGATAATTCACCCCTCCACTTT
>NA|NA|TRBJ2-7|15|TRBV7-2
CASSLLGLRSYEQYF
TGTGCCAGCAGCTTATTGGGACTGAGATCCTACGAGCAGTACTTC
>NA|many|TRBJ2-3|14|TRBV28
CASSLRWGADTQYF
TGTGCCAGCAGTCTGCGGTGGGGCGCAGATACGCAGTATTTT
>NA|many|TRBJ1-1|15|TRBV25-1
CASSEGRGGYTEAFF
TGTGCCAGCAGTGAGGGCAGGGGAGGGTACACTGAAGCTTTCTTT
>NA|NA|TRBJ1-5|15|TRBV4-3
CASSQDFMGFQPQHF
TGCGCCAGCAGCCAAGACTTTATGGGGTTTCAGCCCCAGCATTTT
>NA|few|TRBJ2-3|14|TRBV9
CASSVTRGTDTQYF
TGTGCCAGCAGCGTAACCCGCGGAACAGATACGCAGTATTTT
>TRBD2|NA|TRBJ2-7|15|TRBV2
CASSAGTSGRLQQYF
TGTGCCAGCAGTGCTGGGACTAGCGGGAGGTTGCAGCAGTACTTC
>TRBD1|NA|TRBJ2-2|14|TRBV5-1
CASSRTGVTGELFF
TGCGCCAGCAGCAGGACAGGGGTCACCGGGGAGCTGTTTTTT
>NA|NA|TRBJ2-1|14|TRBV4-3
CASSQDMTSVEQFF
TGCGCCAGCAGCCAAGATATGACTTCAGTAGAGCAGTTCTTC
>NA|many|TRBJ2-6|13|TRBV6-2/TRBV6-3
CASSQSGANVLTF
TGTGCCAGCAGCCAGTCTGGGGCCAACGTCCTGACTTTC
>NA|NA|TRBJ2-3|14|TRBV3-1
CASSPWGETDTQYF
TGTGCCAGCAGCCCATGGGGGGAGACAGATACGCAGTATTTT
>NA|NA|TRBJ2-5|11|TRBV12-3/TRBV12-4
CASSSAWTQYF
TGTGCCAGCAGTTCCGCGTGGACCCAGTACTTC
>NA|many|TRBJ2-3|13|TRBV2
CASNGPFTDTQYF
TGTGCCAGCAATGGACCATTCACAGATACGCAGTATTTT
>NA|NA|TRBJ2-1|15|TRBV7-2
CASSLDSRVYNEQFF
TGTGCCAGCAGCTTGGACAGCCGAGTTTACAATGAGCAGTTCTTC
>NA|few|TRBJ1-3|16|TRBV4-1
CASSHPGLVSGNTIYF
TGCGCCAGCAGCCACCCGGGTCTCGTCTCCGGAAACACCATATATTTT
>TRBD1|NA|TRBJ2-5|15|TRBV11-2
CASSLVNTGAETQYF
TGTGCCAGCAGCTTAGTTAATACAGGGGCAGAGACCCAGTACTTC
>NA|many|TRBJ2-5|15|TRBV20-1
CSALGAGENQETQYF
TGCAGTGCCTTGGGGGCGGGAGAGAACCAAGAGACCCAGTACTTC
>NA|NA|TRBJ1-1|15|TRBV7-2
CASSLAMAGVGEAFF
TGTGCCAGCAGCTTAGCTATGGCAGGGGTCGGCGAAGCTTTCTTT
>NA|few|TRBJ2-3|18|TRBV11-1
CASSAVEVSTLSTDTQYF
TGTGCCAGCAGCGCCGTAGAGGTTTCGACCCTGAGCACAGATACGCAGTATTTT